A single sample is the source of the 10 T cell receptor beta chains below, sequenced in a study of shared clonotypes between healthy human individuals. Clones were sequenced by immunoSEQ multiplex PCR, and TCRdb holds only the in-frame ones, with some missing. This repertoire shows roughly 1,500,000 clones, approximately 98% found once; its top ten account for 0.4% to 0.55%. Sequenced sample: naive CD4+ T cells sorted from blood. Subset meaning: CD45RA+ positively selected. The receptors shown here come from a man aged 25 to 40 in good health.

CDR3: CASSQKQGPPSGANVLTF. The CDR3, as DNA: TGTGCCAGCAGCCAGAAACAGGGACCTCCCTCTGGGGCCAACGTCCTGACTTTC. The chain joins TRBV5-4 to TRBJ2-6; the D gene is possibly TRBD1 (6 bases). This CDR3 is built from 18 residues. Trimming cost V 4 bases and J 0 bases, with 17 bases left between them. Per the germline V gene, CDR1 is SGHNT and CDR2 is YYREEE (reference sequence).

CDR3 coding DNA: TGCAGTGCTTTTTACTCTGCTACGCAGTATTTT. Its translation is CSAFYSATQYF. This chain connects TRBV20-1 to TRBJ2-3, with unresolved D. CDR1 DFQATT and CDR2 SNEGSKA come from the germline V gene (reference sequence). The V end lost 5 bases, the J end lost 8 bases, and 11 bases lay between the germline ends. The CDR3 is made up of 11 amino acids.

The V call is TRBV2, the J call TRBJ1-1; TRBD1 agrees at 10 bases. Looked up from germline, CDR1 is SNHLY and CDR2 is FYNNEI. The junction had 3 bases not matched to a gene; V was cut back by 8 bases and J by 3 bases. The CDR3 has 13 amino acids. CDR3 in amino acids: CASEGQGDTEAFF. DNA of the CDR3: TGTGCCAGCGAAGGACAGGGGGACACTGAAGCTTTCTTT. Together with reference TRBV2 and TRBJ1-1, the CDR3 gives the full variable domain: EPEVTQTPSHQVTQMGQEVILRCVPISNHLYFYWYRQILGQKVEFLVSFYNNEISEKSEIFDDQFSVERPDGSNFTLKIRSTKLEDSAMYFCASEGQGDTEAFFGQGTRLTVV.

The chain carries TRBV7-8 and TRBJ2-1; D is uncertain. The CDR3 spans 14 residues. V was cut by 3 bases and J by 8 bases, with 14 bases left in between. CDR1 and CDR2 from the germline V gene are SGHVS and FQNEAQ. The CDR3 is CASSLEIFTDEQFF. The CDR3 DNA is TGTGCCAGCAGCTTGGAGATATTCACGGATGAGCAGTTCTTC.

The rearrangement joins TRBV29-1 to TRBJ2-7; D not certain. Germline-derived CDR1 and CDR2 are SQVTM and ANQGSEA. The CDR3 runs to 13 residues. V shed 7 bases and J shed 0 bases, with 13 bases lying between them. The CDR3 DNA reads TGCAGCGCTCAGCACAGTTACTCCTACGAGCAGTACTTC. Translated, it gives CSAQHSYSYEQYF.

The chain's CDR3 is CASSDYTQYF. CDR3 sequence (DNA): TGTGCCAGCAGTGACTATACGCAGTATTTT. V is TRBV6-1 and J is TRBJ2-3; D not resolved. The V gene's germline CDR1 is MNHNS and CDR2 SASEGT. This CDR3 comprises 10 residues. V dropped 3 bases and J dropped 7 bases, with 2 bases sitting between them.

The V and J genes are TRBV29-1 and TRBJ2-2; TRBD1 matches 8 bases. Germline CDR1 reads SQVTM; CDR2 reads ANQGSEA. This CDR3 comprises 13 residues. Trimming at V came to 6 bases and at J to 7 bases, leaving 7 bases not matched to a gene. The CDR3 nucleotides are TGCAGCGTCTCGGACAGGGTTAACGGGGAGCTGTTTTTT. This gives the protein CSVSDRVNGELFF.

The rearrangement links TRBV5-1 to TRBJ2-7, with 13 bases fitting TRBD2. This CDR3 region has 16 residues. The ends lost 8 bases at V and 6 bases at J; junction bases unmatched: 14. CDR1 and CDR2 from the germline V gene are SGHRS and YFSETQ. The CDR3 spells CASGLAGVVFDSEQYF. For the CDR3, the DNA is TGCGCCAGTGGACTAGCGGGAGTGGTTTTTGACTCCGAGCAGTACTTC.

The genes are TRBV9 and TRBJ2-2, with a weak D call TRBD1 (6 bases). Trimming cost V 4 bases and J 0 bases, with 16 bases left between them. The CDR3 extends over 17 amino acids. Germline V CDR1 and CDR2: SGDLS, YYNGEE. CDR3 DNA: TGTGCCAGCAGCCCCCTACCCGGGACAACGAACACCGGGGAGCTGTTTTTT. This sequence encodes CASSPLPGTTNTGELFF.

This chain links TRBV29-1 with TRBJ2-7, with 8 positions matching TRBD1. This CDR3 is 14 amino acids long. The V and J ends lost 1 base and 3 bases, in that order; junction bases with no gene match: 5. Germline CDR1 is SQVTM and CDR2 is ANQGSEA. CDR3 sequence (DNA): TGCAGCGTTGAAGTAGACAGGGGAAACTACGAGCAGTACTTC. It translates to CSVEVDRGNYEQYF.